This T cell receptor (beta chain) was sequenced in a study of T cell clonotyping in hematopoietic cell transplantation. Study information: Cytoreduction preceded collection of pretransplant recipient samples. Study-wide findings and caveats: After transplant, recipient diversity fell while pathologically expanded clonotypes grew through day 180.

This clone was observed once. Its target is not known. Produced via immunoSEQ multiplex PCR; TCRdb's table is partial and in-frame only. The table shows under 25,000 clones, with about 72% occurring only once. Germline V gene sequence: CDR1 SGHVS, CDR2 FNYEAQ. V lost 2 bases, J lost 1 base, and 12 bases lay in between. CDR3 size: 15 residues. Time point given: recipient sample about 28 days before transplant, after cytoreduction. This specimen consisted of peripheral blood mononuclear cells, obtained before stem cell transplant. This receptor was identified in a man between 60 and 75 years old with acute myeloid leukemia. Some clones in this sample may be carry-over from other donors' samples. The V gene is TRBV7-6, the J gene TRBJ2-7; TRBD1 is a possible D gene (5 bases). CDR3 sequence reads: CASSLRGTNSYEQYF. CDR3 in DNA: TGTGCCAGCAGCTTAAGGGGTACCAATTCCTACGAGCAGTACTTC. Drawing the rest from reference TRBV7-6 and TRBJ2-7, the complete variable domain is GAGVSQSPRYKVTKRGQDVALRCDPISGHVSLYWYRQALGQGPEFLTYFNYEAQQDKSGLPNDRFSAERPEGSISTLTIQRTEQRDSAMYRCASSLRGTNSYEQYFGPGTRLTVT.